A single sample gave rise to the 26 T cell receptor beta chains below, sequenced in a study of blood T cell repertoires in COVID-19. Sequenced by immunoSEQ multiplex PCR; TCRdb stores in-frame clones only, minus some. This sample has around 170,000 clones, with 65% to 90% found just once. Sequencing was performed on peripheral blood. The receptors here all came from a man in his fifties with active or convalescent COVID-19.

The chain is built from TRBV9 and TRBJ1-6; D gene uncertain. The CDR3 consists of 17 residues. Trimming removed 4 bases from V and 0 bases from J, with 14 bases in between. Germline V CDR1 and CDR2: SGDLS, YYNGEE. In nucleotides, the CDR3 is TGTGCCAGCAGCTCCCGGGAGGGAGACTCCTATAATTCACCCCTCCACTTT. This translates into CASSSREGDSYNSPLHF.

The chain joins TRBV4-3 to TRBJ2-3; maybe TRBD2 (6 bases). Germline CDR1 and CDR2: LGHNA and YSLEER. The V gene lost 4 bases and the J gene lost 2 bases, with 19 bases spanning the gap. This CDR3 has 17 residues. The CDR3 protein is CASSRSIGGTNTDTQYF. The DNA for the CDR3 is TGCGCCAGCAGCCGATCCATCGGGGGAACCAACACAGATACGCAGTATTTT.

This clone showed up just a few times. The gene calls are TRBV5-1 and TRBJ1-4; D ambiguous. This CDR3 comprises 16 residues. Germline V gene sequence: CDR1 SGHRS, CDR2 YFSETQ. V was cut by 3 bases and J by 0 bases, with 12 bases left in between. The CDR3 bases are TGCGCCAGCAGCTCCGGCGGAGGCCCAACTAATGAAAAACTGTTTTTT. Translated, it gives CASSSGGGPTNEKLFF.

The chain is built from TRBV3-1 (or the pseudogene TRBV3-2) and TRBJ2-2; 7 bases align to TRBD1. The CDR3 consists of 16 residues. Germline values: CDR1 LGHDT, CDR2 YNNKEL (reference sequence). V lost 0 bases, J lost 6 bases, and 7 bases stayed unmatched. In nucleotides, the CDR3 is TGTGCCAGCAGCCAAGACCCGACAGGGCTTGCCGGGGAGCTGTTTTTT. Protein: CASSQDPTGLAGELFF.

V usage is TRBV7-2 and J usage is TRBJ2-5; TRBD2 matches 9 bases. Unmatched junction bases numbered 5, after V lost 5 bases and J lost 1 base. This CDR3 region has 15 residues. Germline-derived CDR1 and CDR2 are SGHTA and FQGNSA. CDR3 in DNA: TGTGCCAGCAGCGTGACTAGCGGCTCCCAAGAGACCCAGTACTTC. Its protein is CASSVTSGSQETQYF.

The chain joins TRBV4-1 to TRBJ1-2; D is unclear. V was pared by 8 bases and J by 2 bases, with 15 bases between. Germline V gives CDR1 MGHRA, CDR2 YSYEKL. The CDR3 is 14 residues long. CDR3 sequence reads: CASDREVGNYGYTF. The CDR3 DNA reads TGCGCCAGCGATCGTGAGGTCGGAAACTATGGCTACACCTTC.

The J gene is TRBJ1-2, the V gene TRBV18; 7 nucleotides line up with TRBD1. The CDR3 covers 15 residues. V gave up 4 bases and J gave up 5 bases; unmatched junction bases: 10. Germline V gene data show CDR1 as KGHSH and CDR2 as LQKENI. The CDR3 is CASSQQGTRDYGYTF. The DNA of the CDR3 is TGTGCCAGCTCACAACAGGGGACTCGCGATTATGGCTACACCTTC.

The chain links TRBV6-5 to TRBJ1-5; D is unresolved. This CDR3 contains 12 residues. Germline V CDR1 and CDR2: MNHEY, SVGAGI. Trimming removed 6 bases from V and 15 bases from J, with 18 bases in between. CDR3 nucleotide sequence: TGTGCCAGCAGCCCAGCGGACGGGATGGGGCATTTT. Protein sequence: CASSPADGMGHF.

The CDR3 DNA sequence: TGTGCCAGCAGTGAAAGCGGGACAGGGTATGGCTACACCTTC. It codes for CASSESGTGYGYTF. This sequence joins TRBV6-1 and TRBJ1-2; 9 bases map to TRBD1. CDR1 and CDR2 from the germline V gene are MNHNS and SASEGT. CDR3 length equals 14 residues. Trimming cost V 2 bases and J 5 bases; bases outside gene matches: 3.

The V gene is TRBV7-2, the J gene TRBJ1-1; perhaps TRBD1 as D (5 bases). CDR1 and CDR2 from the germline V gene are SGHTA and FQGNSA. V was trimmed by 8 bases and J by 4 bases, leaving 14 bases between them. This CDR3 region has 13 residues. CDR3 in amino acids: CASAGTFVTEAFF. The CDR3 coding sequence is TGTGCCAGCGCCGGGACTTTCGTCACTGAAGCTTTCTTT.

The genes are TRBV9 and TRBJ2-7; perhaps TRBD1 as D (6 bases). This CDR3 is built from 14 residues. The germline gives CDR1 SGDLS, CDR2 YYNGEE. Deletions cut 2 bases from V and 0 bases from J, with 9 bases between. The CDR3 nucleotides are TGTGCCAGCAGCGTGACAGGCAACTCCTACGAGCAGTACTTC. The encoded protein is CASSVTGNSYEQYF.

This clone was seen a handful of times. The gene calls are TRBV19 and TRBJ2-1; D unresolved. V was trimmed by 5 bases and J by 4 bases, leaving 6 bases between them. The CDR3 totals 12 residues. CDR1 is LNHDA and CDR2 is SQIVND in the germline V gene (reference sequence). CDR3 DNA: TGTGCCAGTAGTGCTACGTACAATGAGCAGTTCTTC. Protein: CASSATYNEQFF.

V is TRBV3-1 (or the pseudogene TRBV3-2) and J is TRBJ1-1; no clear D gene. Trimming removed 3 bases from V and 2 bases from J, with 10 bases in between. The germline gives CDR1 LGHDT, CDR2 YNNKEL (reference sequence). CDR3 length: 14 amino acids. CDR3 sequence reads: CASSQQVANTEAFF. In DNA, the CDR3 is TGTGCCAGCAGCCAGCAGGTGGCCAACACTGAAGCTTTCTTT.

V gene TRBV2 combines with J gene TRBJ1-4, with D tentatively TRBD1 (5 bases). Trimming shortened V by 4 bases and J by 2 bases, and 11 bases separated the two germline ends. The CDR3 is made up of 15 amino acids. Germline V gene lookup returns CDR1 SNHLY and CDR2 FYNNEI. The CDR3 here is CASSGEGTTNEKLFF. As DNA, the CDR3 is TGTGCCAGCAGTGGGGAGGGGACTACTAATGAAAAACTGTTTTTT. The full variable domain, its missing parts supplied by reference TRBV2 and TRBJ1-4, is EPEVTQTPSHQVTQMGQEVILRCVPISNHLYFYWYRQILGQKVEFLVSFYNNEISEKSEIFDDQFSVERPDGSNFTLKIRSTKLEDSAMYFCASSGEGTTNEKLFFGSGTQLSVL.

This clone has just one count. This chain connects TRBV29-1 to TRBJ1-2; 7 positions agree with TRBD1. CDR1 is SQVTM, CDR2 ANQGSEA, per germline. The CDR3 is made up of 12 amino acids. CDR3 amino acids: CTWDSSNYGYTF. The DNA of the CDR3 is TGCACCTGGGACAGTTCTAACTATGGCTACACCTTC.

The chain recombines TRBV12-5 with TRBJ1-1, with TRBD1 matching 8 bases. Germline trimming cut 5 bases from V and 1 base from J; bases unmatched to any gene: 6. The germline gives CDR1 LGHNT, CDR2 FRNRAP. The CDR3 has 15 residues. CDR3 coding DNA: TGTGCTAGTGGTGGGGTAGGGACAGGGAACACTGAAGCTTTCTTT. Its translation is CASGGVGTGNTEAFF.

This clone was observed a single time. The chain employs TRBV27 and TRBJ1-1; 7 positions match TRBD1. Germline V gene lookup returns CDR1 MNHEY and CDR2 SMNVEV (reference sequence). Trimming took 3 bases from V and 1 from J; bases not matched to a gene: 5. CDR3 length: 15 residues. This CDR3 is CASSFQQGQNTEAFF. The CDR3 DNA reads TGTGCCAGCAGTTTCCAACAGGGGCAGAACACTGAAGCTTTCTTT.

The chain is built from TRBV18 and TRBJ2-7, with D perhaps TRBD1 (5 bases). Germline CDR1 is KGHSH and CDR2 is LQKENI. The CDR3 extends over 14 amino acids. Trimming shortened V by 3 bases and J by 6 bases, and 15 bases separated the two germline ends. This CDR3 reads CASSPQGGTSEQYF. The DNA for the CDR3 is TGTGCCAGCTCACCCCAGGGCGGTACGTCCGAGCAGTACTTC.

This sequence joins TRBV18 and TRBJ1-2; TRBD1 aligns across 8 bases. The V gene's germline CDR1 is KGHSH and CDR2 LQKENI. This CDR3 spans 16 amino acids. Trimming removed 2 bases from V and 2 bases from J; junction bases left unmatched: 7. Written as DNA, the CDR3 is TGTGCCAGCTCACCAGGTCCCGGGACAGGAAACTATGGCTACACCTTC. The encoded protein is CASSPGPGTGNYGYTF.

The chain couples TRBV28 to TRBJ1-2; TRBD1 agrees at 7 bases. The CDR3 is 16 residues long. After removal of 5 bases from V and 2 bases from J, the junction contained 11 bases not matched to a gene. Germline CDR1 reads MDHEN; CDR2 reads SYDVKM. CDR3 coding DNA: TGTGCCAGCAGTCCCCCGGGACAGATTCAGAACTATGGCTACACCTTC. Translation gives CASSPPGQIQNYGYTF.

This clone turned up a few times. V usage is TRBV10-3 and J usage is TRBJ1-1, with TRBD1 matching over 10 bases. Germline lookup yields CDR1 ENHRY and CDR2 SYGVKD. This CDR3 has 14 amino acids. The trim removed 4 bases at V and 5 bases at J, leaving 4 bases unmatched. The CDR3 DNA is TGTGCCATCAGTGCGGACAGGGGGACAACTGAAGCTTTCTTT. It yields the protein CAISADRGTTEAFF.

The chain joins TRBV15 to TRBJ1-2, with 7 bases aligning to TRBD1. Trimming removed 2 bases from V and 5 bases from J; junction bases left unmatched: 11. The CDR3 is 16 residues long. The germline V gene encodes CDR1 LNHNV and CDR2 YYDKDF (reference sequence). In nucleotides, the CDR3 is TGTGCCACCAGCAGACCATTCCCGGGACAGAGATATGGCTACACCTTC. Amino acids: CATSRPFPGQRYGYTF.

A note on this clone: A read error may produce the germline difference seen at one junction end. The chain combines TRBV5-4 with TRBJ1-1; D uncertain. The CDR3 has 14 amino acids. Germline-derived CDR1 and CDR2 are SGHNT and YYREEE (reference sequence). CDR3: CATSPPSRRTEAFF. The DNA of the CDR3 is TGTGCCACCAGCCCCCCCTCTCGCCGGACTGAAGCTTTCTTT.

The chain recombines TRBV28 with TRBJ1-4; a possible D gene is TRBD1 (5 bases). V lost 5 bases and J 17 bases, leaving 33 bases between the germline ends. The CDR3 contains 17 residues. Germline loops: CDR1 MDHEN, CDR2 SYDVKM. CDR3 sequence reads: CASSLTLNLDSKKAFFF. The CDR3 region has the DNA TGTGCCAGCAGTCTTACCCTCAATCTCGACAGCAAAAAGGCCTTTTTTTTT.

The chain employs TRBV5-1 and TRBJ2-2; D call uncertain. V was pared by 1 base and J by 2 bases, with 6 bases between. The V gene's germline CDR1 is SGHRS and CDR2 YFSETQ. The CDR3 covers 14 residues. The CDR3, as DNA: TGCGCCAGCAGCTTGAAACTAAACACCGGGGAGCTGTTTTTT. Its protein is CASSLKLNTGELFF.

The sample holds one count of this clone. Germline is not matched at one junction end, which may reflect a read error. The chain couples TRBV3-1 (or the pseudogene TRBV3-2) to TRBJ2-7; TRBD2 is a possible D gene (5 bases). CDR1 is LGHDT and CDR2 is YNNKEL in the germline V gene (reference sequence). This CDR3 spans 13 amino acids. The CDR3 DNA follows: TGTGCCAGCAGCCAATCCGCCAGCGGCTATCCTGAATTC. This encodes CASSQSASGYPEF.